The 5 T cell receptor beta chains below all came from one sample that was sequenced in a study of blood T cell repertoires in COVID-19. Sequencing was performed with immunoSEQ multiplex PCR; in TCRdb, only in-frame clones are kept and a portion is missing. The sample has some 200,000 clones; roughly 87% are singletons. The sample taken for sequencing was peripheral blood. These receptors were taken from a middle-aged woman with acute or convalescent COVID-19.

This clone was seen a single time. The chain couples TRBV2 to TRBJ1-2, with TRBD1 as a possible D gene (5 bases). The CDR3 totals 13 residues. V shed 6 bases and J shed 4 bases, with 12 bases lying between them. The germline gives CDR1 SNHLY, CDR2 FYNNEI. CDR3 residues: CASRGQGRYGYTF. For the CDR3, the DNA is TGTGCCAGCAGAGGCCAGGGCCGCTATGGCTACACCTTC.

This clone was seen just once. This sequence joins TRBV5-1 and TRBJ1-1, with a weak D call TRBD1 (5 bases). Looked up from germline, CDR1 is SGHRS and CDR2 is YFSETQ. This CDR3 is built from 15 residues. V gave up 4 bases and J gave up 4 bases, with 17 bases separating them. CDR3 sequence reads: CASSPSPIRGTEAFF. CDR3 DNA: TGCGCCAGCAGCCCTAGTCCCATTAGGGGCACTGAAGCTTTCTTT.

CDR3: CASSGQGAKNIQYF. DNA of the CDR3: TGCGCCAGCAGCGGGCAGGGAGCCAAAAACATTCAGTACTTC. The chain carries TRBV5-1 and TRBJ2-4; D may be TRBD1 (5 bases). The CDR3 runs 14 residues. Germline assignment: CDR1 SGHRS and CDR2 YFSETQ. V was cut by 4 bases and J by 0 bases, with 8 bases left in between.

J is TRBJ1-6 and V is TRBV6-5; D gene ambiguous. This CDR3 is 14 amino acids long. Germline values: CDR1 MNHEY, CDR2 SVGAGI. V shed 6 bases and J shed 8 bases, with 14 bases lying between them. CDR3 sequence (DNA): TGTGCCAGCAGGAGGGAAGCCTTCTATTCACCCCTCCACTTT. Its protein is CASRREAFYSPLHF.

The rearrangement uses TRBV2 and TRBJ2-1; D is possibly TRBD1 (6 bases). This CDR3 is built from 15 residues. V gave up 6 bases and J gave up 9 bases, with 21 bases separating them. The V gene's germline CDR1 is SNHLY and CDR2 FYNNEI. This CDR3 is CASSPTLRDMGEQFF. For the CDR3, the DNA is TGTGCCAGCAGCCCTACCCTCCGGGACATGGGTGAGCAGTTCTTC.